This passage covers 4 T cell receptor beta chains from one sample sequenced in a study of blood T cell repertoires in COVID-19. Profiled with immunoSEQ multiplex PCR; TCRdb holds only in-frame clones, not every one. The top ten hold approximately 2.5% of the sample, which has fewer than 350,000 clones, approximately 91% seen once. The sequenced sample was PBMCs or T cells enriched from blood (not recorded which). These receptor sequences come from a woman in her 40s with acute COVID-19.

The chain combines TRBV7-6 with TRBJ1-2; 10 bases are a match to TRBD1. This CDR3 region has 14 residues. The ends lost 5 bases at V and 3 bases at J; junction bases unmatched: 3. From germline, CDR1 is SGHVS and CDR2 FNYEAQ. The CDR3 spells CASSPGQGDYGYTF. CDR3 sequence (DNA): TGTGCCAGCAGCCCAGGACAGGGGGACTATGGCTACACCTTC.

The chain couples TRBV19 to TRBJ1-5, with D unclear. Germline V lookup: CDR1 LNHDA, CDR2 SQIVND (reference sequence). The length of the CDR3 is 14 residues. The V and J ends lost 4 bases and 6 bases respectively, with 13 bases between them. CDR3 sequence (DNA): TGTGCCAGTAGTAAAGACGACATTGGTCAGCCCCAGCATTTT. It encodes CASSKDDIGQPQHF.

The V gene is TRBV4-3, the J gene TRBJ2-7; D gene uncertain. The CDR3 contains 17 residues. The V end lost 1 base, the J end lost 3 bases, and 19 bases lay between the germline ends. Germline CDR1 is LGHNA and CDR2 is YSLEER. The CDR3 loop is CASSQVFTRSGLYEQYF. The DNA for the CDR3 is TGCGCCAGCAGCCAAGTTTTTACGCGGTCGGGTCTCTACGAGCAGTACTTC.

The CDR3, as DNA: TGTGCCAGCATCACCGTCTCCCAGGGGGATGAAAAACTGTTTTTT. The encoded protein is CASITVSQGDEKLFF. The V gene is TRBV12-1, the J gene TRBJ1-4; the table's D gene call, TRBD1, was not cross checked with the DNA. TRBV12-1 constitutes a pseudogene. This CDR3 region has 15 residues.